This TCR beta chain was sequenced in a study of T cell responses to AZD1222 COVID-19 vaccine. Study conclusions and caveats: Vaccine-related CD4 TCRs covered spike, predominating at 160-218 and 743-854. A reported finding is that nearly half of spike-specific TCRs target unmutated variant regions.

Sequencing was performed with immunoSEQ multiplex PCR; in TCRdb, only in-frame clones are kept and a portion is missing. The sample holds nearly 80,000 clones, 80% seen once. Germline-derived CDR1 and CDR2 are SGHTA and FQGNSA. V lost 2 bases and J lost 4, with 5 bases in between. The CDR3 spans 12 residues. To note about this clone: What it binds is unknown.

This chain joins TRBV7-2 and TRBJ1-1; no clear D. The sequencing here drew on peripheral blood, taken on day 0 of AZD1222 vaccination. The receptor was derived from an adult in good health. The CDR3 sequence: CASSLYGTEAFF. The CDR3 DNA reads TGTGCCAGCAGCTTATACGGCACTGAAGCTTTCTTT.